The sequence of this T cell receptor beta chain was determined in a study of blood T cell repertoires in COVID-19. About the study: T cells, B-cell-depleted T cells, or PBMCs supplied cDNA or gDNA.

This clone was picked up one time. The CDR3 is 14 residues long. V shed 4 bases and J shed 4 bases, with 12 bases lying between them. Germline lookup yields CDR1 LGHDT and CDR2 YNNKEL (reference sequence). Assay used: immunoSEQ multiplex PCR; TCRdb lists only in-frame clones, some missing. The table lists hundreds of thousands of clones, 82% of them singletons. The source material was peripheral blood. The receptor was derived from a woman older than 75 with acute or convalescent COVID-19. The genes are TRBV3-1 (or the pseudogene TRBV3-2) and TRBJ2-3, with a possible D match to TRBD2 (5 bases). CDR3 bases: TGTGCCAGCAGCCCTGGAGGAGAGGCAGATACGCAGTATTTT. Its translation: CASSPGGEADTQYF.